This record covers a single T cell receptor (beta chain). Its antigen is undetermined. Clones were read by immunoSEQ multiplex PCR, and TCRdb kept only the in-frame ones, dropping some. The data contain about 2 million clones, roughly 95% of them singletons. This specimen belongs to a study of shared clonotypes between healthy human individuals. Study summary: The cohort comprised a couple of women and a few men. Their ages spanned 18 to 49 years.

Study findings and constraints: Collection of samples was limited to blood; tissue repertoires likely differ.

Terminally differentiated effector memory CD45RA+ cells were left out of the naive CD8 fraction, which was CD45RO-negative and positively selected for CCR7. What was sequenced was naive CD8+ T cells sorted from blood. The source of this sequence is a young man in good health.

The CDR3 loop is CASSLRGSGPSWFF. CDR3 DNA: TGTGCCAGCAGCTTGCGGGGTAGCGGGCCGAGCTGGTTCTTC. This sequence joins TRBV5-4 and TRBJ2-1; 7 nucleotides match TRBD2. This CDR3 is built from 14 residues. Germline trimming cut 1 base from V and 15 bases from J; bases unmatched to any gene: 13. CDR1 is SGHNT, CDR2 YYREEE, per germline (reference sequence). The full variable domain, rest sourced from reference TRBV5-4 and TRBJ2-1, is ETGVTQSPTHLIKTRGQQVTLRCSSQSGHNTVSWYQQALGQGPQFIFQYYREEENGRGNFPPRFSGLQFPNYSSELNVNALELDDSALYLCASSLRGSGPSWFFGPGTRLTVL.